The TCR beta chain under discussion was sequenced for a study of brain T cells in children with intractable seizures. Whole-study results and caveats: Viral specificity was inferred only from CDR3 similarity; HCMV serostatus was unknown. Clones missing pre-surgery may reflect undersampling of that blood sample.

Note on this clone: What it binds is unknown.

The sequenced cases were selected for having the highest brain T cell transcript signatures. Patients received at least one anti-epileptic drug before surgery. Germline assignment: CDR1 MDHEN and CDR2 SYDVKM. V lost 3 bases to trimming and J lost 0 bases; unmatched junction nucleotides: 9. This CDR3 is built from 18 residues. The data were produced by immunoSEQ multiplex PCR, yet TCRdb's version contains in-frame clones alone and is incomplete. The data hold about 76,000 clones, with more than 85% observed a single time. The source is a boy younger than two with tuberous sclerosis and intractable seizures. Sequenced here: peripheral blood, sampled at surgery. This sequence joins TRBV28 and TRBJ1-3, with 9 bases fitting TRBD1. CDR3 nucleotide sequence: TGTGCCAGCAGTTTGTGGTGGGACAGGGACAACTCTGGAAACACCATATATTTT. Residues: CASSLWWDRDNSGNTIYF.